This TCR beta chain appears in the sequencing data of a study of cytomegalovirus exposure and HLA in healthy donors (dated by TCRdb to the late 2010s). Study-wide context: According to an earlier analysis of around 600 of the donors, about 179 million T cells yielded 117 million unique TCR beta sequences and around 300 Gb of sequence data. Typing coverage varied by locus: roughly 629-640 donors for A, B, C, DRB1 and DQB1; more than 500 for DQA1; over 600 for DPA1; approximately 490 for DPB1. The study was designed to test whether signatures of past pathogen exposure could be identified by cataloging public T cell receptors. To study patterns of TCR occurrence, a later analysis re-analyzed previously published TCR beta repertoires from around 700 donors and added high-resolution HLA genotyping. A later genetic analysis used genome-wide SNP genotypes for about 60% of the roughly 670 donors, treating that subset as a discovery cohort. The later analysis used no new phenotypic data to find candidate immune exposures, relying instead on TCR beta sequences and their occurrence across donors. Along with the roughly 610-subject first cohort, a separate validation cohort of over 90 different subjects was used. HLA typing included class I and class II loci at four-digit resolution. The study used immunosequencing to profile the T cell repertoires of 666 subjects and linked those repertoires to cytomegalovirus serostatus. To predict cytomegalovirus infection status, the study brought together high-throughput TCR immunosequencing, statistical association of individual TCRs with disease status, and machine learning. Among about 370 genotyped donors of the cohort, an average of approximately 240,000 unique TCR beta nucleotide sequences was sequenced per donor, of which about 18% were non-productive. In an earlier analysis of around 540 of the donors, high-throughput TCR beta sequencing was used to judge whether each TCR beta V gene segment behaved as functional or pseudogenic. Of the roughly 390 genotyped donors, 65% to 90% were placed in the genetic ancestry cluster associated with self-reported Caucasian donors. A handful of DR-DQ haplotypes were treated as single units for association and clustering because of strong linkage in the cohort. Roughly 310 gigabases of sequencing data and some 85 million unique TCR sequences were included in an early release covering roughly 600 HLA-typed donors. Donor age, sex, ethnicity and CMV serostatus were compiled together with the repertoire data. All discovery cohort repertoires had been generated using a single sequencing platform.

The CDR3 sequence holds 14 residues, the cysteine and phenylalanine included. Only the CDR3 part of the read is kept: 42 bases, read in frame from the first base. A distance of 10 bases separates the germline ends of V and J, which lose 1 base and 4 bases respectively. Reading the germline V gene gives CDR1 SGHVS and CDR2 FQNEAQ. Comment on this clone: This receptor's antigen is unknown. The sample holds no much larger clone one base away, and base qualities are not on file.

Here is what the overall study found, with its caveats: In vitro tests confirmed that a few of the cytomegalovirus-associated TCR beta chains recognize cytomegalovirus antigens. Compared with equally common non-associated chains, HLA-associated TCR beta chains in a later analysis were more clonally expanded and had lower generation probabilities. Some IMGT-functional V segments, including TRBV6-2 and TRBV6-3, could not be told apart with the 87-base-pair reads, so those segments were excluded. For the cohort, immune exposure information was limited to CMV serostatus. About 17 rarely observed V segments, including chromosome 9 orphons, were excluded from the earlier analysis of about 600 of the donors because counts were too low. According to a later genetic analysis, donors in an Asian-associated ancestry cluster had fewer N-insertions in productive TCRs than the roughly 700-donor mean. A later analysis found that TCR association rates varied across HLA loci, with DRB1 alleles showing the most associated TCRs and HLA-C alleles the fewest. Strong co-occurrence of HLA alleles, especially DR and DQ, made assigning TCR associations to individual alleles difficult. Several of the top co-occurrence clusters appeared to be linked to parvovirus B19, influenza, CMV and Epstein-Barr virus, according to a later analysis. In the study, 164 TCR beta chains were listed as associated with cytomegalovirus. Specific HLA alleles were associated with around 18,000 TCR beta sequences at a false discovery rate of 0.05 in a later analysis. A cluster of highly shared sequence variants was judged likely to be a technical artifact of the sequencing pipeline. In a later genetic analysis, a missense DCLRE1C variant was associated with V-gene and J-gene trimming of TCR beta chains, and the association was replicated in an independent cohort. Sequencing depth was assumed to be roughly uniform across donors in the presence/absence analyses, though that assumption may not hold. Most TCR sequences were seen in very few donors, while some public TCRs were found in many individuals. Correlated functional status among segregating V segments might reflect linkage disequilibrium, but an unknown experimental factor could not be ruled out. According to the authors, the approach could potentially be generalized to other disease states and immunological phenotypes. In this cohort, only TCR beta chains were sequenced, and detectable features were limited by the absence of alpha or paired-chain data. In both the original and validation cohorts, the classifier was reported to diagnose cytomegalovirus status with high specificity and sensitivity. Because HLA typing was unavailable for some donors at each locus, only the typed subset was used in association tests. In a later analysis, most CMV-associated TCR beta chains were found to appear HLA-restricted, with HLA associations seemingly driven largely by CMV exposure. A further reported finding was that TCR beta sequences accurately predicted the HLA-A and HLA-B alleles for most subjects in the first cohort. Broadly in line with IMGT annotations, most TCR beta V segments showed up in productive rearrangements about 87% or about 30% of the time in an earlier analysis of around 600 of the donors.

In total, more than 500 healthy bone marrow donors made up the cohort. All cohort members were sampled while nominally healthy, although unrecorded immune exposures were likely present. CMV serostatus was positive for about 270 and negative for about 55% of the 666 cohort members, and was not recorded for this donor. Every donor gave a peripheral blood sample, and the peripheral blood mononuclear cells from that sample were used for TCR beta sequencing. Genomic DNA extraction from the blood cell samples was performed with the Qiagen DNeasy Blood Extraction Kit. Receptor libraries were prepared by the immunoSEQ multiplex PCR assay. For the multiplex PCR, a mixture combining 60 forward primers for TCR Vbeta segments and 13 reverse primers for TCR Jbeta segments was used. A multiplex PCR assay on genomic DNA amplified the CDR3 region of rearranged TCR beta genes. The amplified TCR beta libraries were sequenced on the Illumina HiSeq System as 87-base-pair reads. Processing in the source paper ran as follows. Across the 640 or so repertoires, a later analysis counted roughly 77 million unique TCR beta chains, 8.5 million to 12 million of which were shared by at least two donors. Raw reads were error-corrected and collapsed into unique sequences with a nearest-neighbor algorithm that merged closely related sequences to remove PCR and sequencing errors. V, D and J gene segments were assigned by aligning CDR3 sequences to IMGT reference sequences. For a sequence to be retained, at least a six-nucleotide match to both a V gene segment and a J gene segment was required. Rearrangements were classified as productive when the CDR3 lacked stop codons and remained in frame with V and J, and all other rearrangements were classified as non-productive. Following IMGT convention, CDR3 was defined as the stretch from the second conserved V-encoded cysteine to the conserved J-encoded phenylalanine. In an earlier analysis of approximately 590 of the donors, sequences lacking an unambiguous match to a single V gene segment were excluded. An earlier analysis of a few hundred of the donors called V segments functional above 56.7% productive rearrangements and segregating when the between-donor standard deviation exceeded 5%. A statistical classification framework was developed to diagnose cytomegalovirus status using the catalog of TCR beta chain sequences. In a later analysis, V and J genes were assigned by comparing TCR nucleotide sequences against IMGT/GENE-DB human TR gene sequences. In a later analysis, CDR3 sequences and most-parsimonious VDJ recombination scenarios were assigned using the TCRdist pipeline. A later analysis defined each TCR beta chain by its CDR3 amino acid sequence plus V-gene family, and excluded reads lacking a unique V-gene family. As a way to deal with suspected cross-contamination and a sequencing artifact, a later analysis dropped 450 to 700 nucleotide sequences that were highly shared and had low generation probability. In a later analysis, a clonal expansion index for each public chain was calculated from normalized within-repertoire ranks of inferred template counts. Generation probabilities in a later analysis came from a VDJ recombination model fitted to out-of-frame rearrangements, and those results were checked against IGoR. In a later analysis, TCR-TCR, TCR-HLA and TCR-CMV co-occurrence was scored with hypergeometric tests, and a repertoire-size bias correction was applied to TCR pairs. To estimate false discovery rates, a later analysis permuted the HLA or CMV assignments 20 times. In a later analysis, co-occurring TCRs were grouped with DBSCAN, and TCRdist sequence similarity was added when clustering was performed within HLA-allele-positive subsets. Repertoires with fewer than 30,000 or more than 120,000 public chains, plus five repertoires with anomalous nucleotide sharing, were excluded from co-occurrence clustering. This immuneACCESS table, as held by TCRdb, lists in-frame sequences with V and J called but not all clones. Of the missing ones, under half trace to an unresolved V gene in checked studies; the others have no known cause. V, J and clone size are taken as reported in that table, and D and trimming were inferred from the DNA itself. A total of about 160,000 clones appear in this sample, roughly 80% of them only once. Together, the top ten hold approximately 1.8% of the sample.

The sequence was obtained from a human donor in good health. The chain uses TRBV7-8 and TRBJ1-1; the D gene assignment is ambiguous. Sequencing used PBMCs. The nucleotides read TGTGCCAGCAGCTTAGATGAGCAGCGCACTGAAGCTTTCTTT. It codes for CASSLDEQRTEAFF.